This TCR beta chain was retrieved from a study of regulatory T cells in long-lasting Graves disease. Time point given: newly diagnosed GD, antithyroid drugs for less than 3 months. Construction of the TCR library relied on RNA isolated from PBMCs. Arm-PCR of CDR3 regions and iRepertoire HTBI primers were the basis on which TCR beta libraries were built. TCRdb ran MiXCR on the multiplex PCR reads and lists one entry per CDR3 protein. The sample carries over 450,000 distinct CDR3 sequences, approximately 12% recorded once. Looked up from germline, CDR1 is DFQATT and CDR2 is SNEGSKA (reference sequence). The CDR3 consists of 19 residues. V lost 3 bases, J lost 4 bases, and 11 bases stayed unmatched. At least ten counts were recorded for this clonotype. The same specimen was also included in a second study, on T cells in Graves' hyperthyroidism and ophthalmopathy.

This sequence was found in a woman in her 30s with Graves disease. The chain combines TRBV20-1 with TRBJ2-2; TRBD2 matches at 16 bases. The sample was peripheral blood mononuclear cells (PBMCs), taken at new diagnosis, from a patient treated with antithyroid drugs. The CDR3 reads CSARNPGTSGREATGELFF. DNA of the CDR3: TGCAGTGCTAGGAACCCTGGGACTAGCGGGAGGGAGGCCACCGGGGAGCTGTTTTTT.